The present T cell receptor (beta chain) was sequenced within a study of blood T cell repertoires in COVID-19. Whole-study context: Donors in the United States, Italy and Spain gave samples during acute or convalescent COVID-19.

With respect to this clone: Other DNA sequences in this sample translate to the same CDR3.

Germline CDR1 KGHSH, CDR2 LQKENI. The junction had 5 bases not matched to a gene; V was cut back by 6 bases and J by 2 bases. This CDR3 spans 15 amino acids. The table came from immunoSEQ multiplex PCR; TCRdb's copy has only in-frame clones and leaves some out. The sample contains around 190,000 clones, approximately 91% of which appear only once. This sequence joins TRBV18 and TRBJ2-3; 10 nucleotides agree with TRBD2. The specimen sequenced was peripheral blood. The clonotype was recovered from a man aged 18 to 35 with active or convalescent COVID-19. DNA for the CDR3: TGTGCCAGCTCCCCTACTAGCGGGAACACAGATACGCAGTATTTT. Translation gives CASSPTSGNTDTQYF. Variable domain in full (rest from reference TRBV18 and TRBJ2-3): NAGVMQNPRHLVRRRGQEARLRCSPMKGHSHVYWYRQLPEEGLKFMVYLQKENIIDESGMPKERFSAEFPKEGPSILRIQQVVRGDSAAYFCASSPTSGNTDTQYFGPGTRLTVL.